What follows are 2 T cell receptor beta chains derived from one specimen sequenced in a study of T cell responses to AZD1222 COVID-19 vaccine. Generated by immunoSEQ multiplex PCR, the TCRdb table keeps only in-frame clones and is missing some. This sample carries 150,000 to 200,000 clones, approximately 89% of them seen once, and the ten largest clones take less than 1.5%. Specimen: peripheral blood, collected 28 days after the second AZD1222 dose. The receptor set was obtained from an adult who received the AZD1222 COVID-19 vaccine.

The CDR3 DNA is TGTGCCAGTAGCACGGGGATGGGAACTAGCACAGATACGCAGTATTTT. This encodes CASSTGMGTSTDTQYF. V usage is TRBV19 and J usage is TRBJ2-3, with a tentative D call TRBD2 (5 bases). Germline CDR1 and CDR2: LNHDA and SQIVND (reference sequence). The CDR3 contains 16 residues. Trimming left V 6 bases short and J 0 bases short, with 16 bases between.

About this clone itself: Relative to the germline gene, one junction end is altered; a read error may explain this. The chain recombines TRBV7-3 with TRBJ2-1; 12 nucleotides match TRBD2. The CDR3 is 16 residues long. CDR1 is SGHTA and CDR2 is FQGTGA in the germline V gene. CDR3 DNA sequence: TGTGCCAGCAGCCTAACGACTAGCGGGAGTAGGAATGAGCAGTTCTTC. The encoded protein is CASSLTTSGSRNEQFF.